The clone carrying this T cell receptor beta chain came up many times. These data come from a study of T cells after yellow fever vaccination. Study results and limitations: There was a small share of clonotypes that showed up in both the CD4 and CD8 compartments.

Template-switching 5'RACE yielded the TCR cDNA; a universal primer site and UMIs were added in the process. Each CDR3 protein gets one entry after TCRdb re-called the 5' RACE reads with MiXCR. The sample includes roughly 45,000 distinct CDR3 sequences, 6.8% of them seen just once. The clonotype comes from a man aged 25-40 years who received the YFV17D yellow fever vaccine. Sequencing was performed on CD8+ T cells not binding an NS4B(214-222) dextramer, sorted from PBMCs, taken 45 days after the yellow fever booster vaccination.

CDR3 loop: CASSTEPTSSYNEQFF. The CDR3, as DNA: TGTGCCAGCAGCACCGAGCCTACGAGCTCCTACAATGAGCAGTTCTTC. The chain employs TRBV3-1 and TRBJ2-1; no clear D gene. V shed 5 bases and J shed 0 bases, with 14 bases lying between them. The CDR3 covers 16 residues. Germline-derived CDR1 and CDR2 are LGHDT and YNNKEL (reference sequence).